This TCR beta chain was identified in a study of beta chain features in type 1 diabetes. Germline V gene lookup returns CDR1 LNHDA and CDR2 SQIVND (reference sequence). The CDR3 runs 14 residues. V was pared by 4 bases and J by 7 bases, with 16 bases between. The single heparinised draw taken from each donor contained around 100 mL of blood on average. Isolation of CD4+ naive, central memory, regulatory and stem cell-like memory cells was achieved by sorting via CD45RO/CCR7/CD25/CD127/CD95/CD27. General study findings and limits: Any HLA-type effect on TCRB rearrangement remained unresolved here. A cDNA-based sequencing approach could over-represent cells with high TCR expression.

The isolated RNA, all of it, was reverse transcribed, so expressed TCRB transcripts were what got sequenced. Sequencing was performed with immunoSEQ multiplex PCR; in TCRdb, only in-frame clones are kept and a portion is missing. Among some 150,000 clones, approximately 9.8% were seen once, and the ten largest hold nearly 0.65%. The table lists this clone with a few counts. The antigen remains undetermined. This TCR was recovered from a woman aged 40 to 49 in good health. J is TRBJ1-1 and V is TRBV19; a weak D match, TRBD1 (6 bases). Material: central memory CD4+ T cells from blood. The CDR3 sequence: CASSTRDILHEAFF. Here the CDR3 DNA reads TGTGCCAGTAGTACCCGGGACATTCTACATGAAGCTTTCTTT.